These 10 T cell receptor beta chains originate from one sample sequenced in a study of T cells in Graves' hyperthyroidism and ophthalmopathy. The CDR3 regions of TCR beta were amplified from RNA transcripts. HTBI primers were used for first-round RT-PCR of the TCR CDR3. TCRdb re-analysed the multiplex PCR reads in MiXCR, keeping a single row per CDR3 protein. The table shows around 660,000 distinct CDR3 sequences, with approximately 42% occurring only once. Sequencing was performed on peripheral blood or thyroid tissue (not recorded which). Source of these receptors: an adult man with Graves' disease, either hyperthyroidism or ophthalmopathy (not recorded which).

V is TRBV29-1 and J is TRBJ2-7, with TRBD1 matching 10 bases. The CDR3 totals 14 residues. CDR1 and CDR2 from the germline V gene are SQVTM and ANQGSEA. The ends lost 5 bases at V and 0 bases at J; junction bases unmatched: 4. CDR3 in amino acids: CSVWTGGSSYEQYF. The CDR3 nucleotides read TGCAGCGTTTGGACAGGGGGGAGCTCCTACGAGCAGTACTTC.

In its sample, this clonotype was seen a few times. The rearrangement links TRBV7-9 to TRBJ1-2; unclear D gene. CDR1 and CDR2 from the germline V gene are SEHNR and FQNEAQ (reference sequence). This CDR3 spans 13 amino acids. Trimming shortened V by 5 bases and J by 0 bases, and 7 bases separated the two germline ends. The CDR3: CASSTPSNYGYTF. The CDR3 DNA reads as TGTGCCAGCAGCACCCCGTCTAACTATGGCTACACCTTC.

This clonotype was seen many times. The CDR3 reads CASSLSKVETQYF. In DNA, the CDR3 is TGTGCCAGCAGCTTATCCAAGGTCGAGACCCAGTACTTC. The V call is TRBV7-3, the J call TRBJ2-5; no clear D gene. This CDR3 has 13 amino acids. Trimming pared 2 bases from V and 5 bases from J, leaving 9 bases between. Per germline, CDR1 SGHTA and CDR2 FQGTGA.

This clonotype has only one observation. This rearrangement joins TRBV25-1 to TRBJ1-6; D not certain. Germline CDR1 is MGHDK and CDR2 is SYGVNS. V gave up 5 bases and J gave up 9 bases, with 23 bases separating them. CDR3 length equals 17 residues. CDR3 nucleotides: TGTGCCAGCAGTTACGCAAAAACCGGGCAGTTGGCTTCACCCCTCCACTTT. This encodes CASSYAKTGQLASPLHF. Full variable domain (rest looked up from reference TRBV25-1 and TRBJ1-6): EADIYQTPRYLVIGTGKKITLECSQTMGHDKMYWYQQDPGMELHLIHYSYGVNSTEKGDLSSESTVSRIRTEHFPLTLESARPSHTSQYLCASSYAKTGQLASPLHFGNGTRLTVT.

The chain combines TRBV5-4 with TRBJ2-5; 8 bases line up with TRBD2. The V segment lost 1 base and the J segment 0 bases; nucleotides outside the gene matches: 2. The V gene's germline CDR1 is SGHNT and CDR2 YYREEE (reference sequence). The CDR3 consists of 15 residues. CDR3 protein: CASSLSREDQETQYF. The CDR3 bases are TGTGCCAGCAGCTTGTCGCGGGAGGACCAAGAGACCCAGTACTTC.

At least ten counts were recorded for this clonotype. The CDR3 coding sequence is TGTGCCAGCAGCGAGGACAGGGGAGAGACCCAGTACTTC. It specifies CASSEDRGETQYF. The chain employs TRBV5-8 and TRBJ2-5; 9 bases line up with TRBD1. This CDR3 is built from 13 residues. The germline V gene encodes CDR1 SGHTS and CDR2 YDEGEE. The V and J ends lost 4 bases and 4 bases, in that order; junction bases with no gene match: 2.

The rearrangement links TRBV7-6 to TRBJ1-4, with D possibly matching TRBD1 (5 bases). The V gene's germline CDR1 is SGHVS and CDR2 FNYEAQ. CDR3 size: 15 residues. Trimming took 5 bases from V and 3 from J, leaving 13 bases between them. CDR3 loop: CASSQETTANEKLFF. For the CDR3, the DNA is TGTGCCAGCAGCCAAGAGACGACAGCTAATGAAAAACTGTTTTTT.

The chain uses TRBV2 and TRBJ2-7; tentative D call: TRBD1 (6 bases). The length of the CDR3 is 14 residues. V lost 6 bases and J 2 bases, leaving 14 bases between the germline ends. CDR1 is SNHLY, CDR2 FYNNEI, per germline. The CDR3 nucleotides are TGTGCCAGCAGACCACCGACAGGAACCTACGAGCAGTACTTC. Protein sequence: CASRPPTGTYEQYF.

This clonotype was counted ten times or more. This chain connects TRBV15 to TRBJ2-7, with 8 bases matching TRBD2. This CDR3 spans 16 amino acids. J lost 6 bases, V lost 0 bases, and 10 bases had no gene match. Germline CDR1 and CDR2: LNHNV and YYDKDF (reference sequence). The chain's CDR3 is CATSRDLGGRLGEQYF. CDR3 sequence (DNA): TGTGCCACCAGCAGAGATCTTGGCGGGAGGCTTGGCGAGCAGTACTTC.

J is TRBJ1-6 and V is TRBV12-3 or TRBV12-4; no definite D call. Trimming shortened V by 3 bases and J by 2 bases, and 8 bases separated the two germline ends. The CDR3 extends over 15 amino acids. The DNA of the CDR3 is TGTGCCAGCAGTTTGGGTAGTACCTATAATTCACCCCTCCACTTT. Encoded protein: CASSLGSTYNSPLHF.